The clone carrying this TCR beta chain was counted at least ten times. The CDR3 is 14 amino acids. Per the germline V gene, CDR1 is SNHLY and CDR2 is FYNNEI. V lost 7 bases and J lost 4, with 16 bases in between. The sample comes from a study of T cells in Graves' hyperthyroidism and ophthalmopathy. From RNA transcripts, TCR beta CDR3 regions were amplified. HTBI primers drove first-round RT-PCR of the TCR CDR3. TCRdb passed the multiplex PCR reads through MiXCR, listing each CDR3 protein once. Among about 350,000 distinct CDR3 sequences, about a sixth were seen once, and the ten largest hold about 14%.

The sequence was obtained from a woman aged 40 to 49 with Graves' ophthalmopathy. Input material: blood. The chain has TRBV2 and TRBJ2-5; D is possibly TRBD2 (6 bases). The CDR3 loop is CASKKMAGPETQYF. DNA for the CDR3: TGTGCCAGCAAGAAGATGGCGGGACCAGAGACCCAGTACTTC.